Listed below are T cell receptor beta chains from one sample, sequenced in a study of T cell responses to AZD1222 COVID-19 vaccine. Assay: immunoSEQ multiplex PCR; the TCRdb copy retains only in-frame clones and omits some. The table lists some 160,000 clones, roughly 90% of them singletons. The material sequenced was peripheral blood, taken on day 0 of AZD1222 vaccination. The receptor set was obtained from an adult in good health. Both conserved end residues are part of each CDR3. The order of the fields is V gene, CDR3 length, D gene, clone size, J gene, CDR3 DNA, CDR3 protein. The D gene is left open where the match is weak. Only some rows state a clone size, as once, few, many or a class for expanded clones.

>TRBV7-3|13|-|-|TRBJ2-5
TGTGCCAGCAGCCCAGATCAGGGAGAGACCCAGTACTTC
CASSPDQGETQYF
>TRBV28|16|-|-|TRBJ1-1
TGTGCCAGCAGTTCCCGTCGTGGAATAACTCAATCTGAAGCTTTCTTT
CASSSRRGITQSEAFF
>TRBV4-2|19|TRBD2|-|TRBJ2-3
TGTGCCAGCAGCCAAGATAGCCTAGCGGGGGAAGGTTGGGCAGATACGCAGTATTTT
CASSQDSLAGEGWADTQYF
>TRBV14|16|-|-|TRBJ2-2
TGTGCCAGCAGCCTGACCCGACTAGATGGCACCGGGGAGCTGTTTTTT
CASSLTRLDGTGELFF
>TRBV14|13|-|-|TRBJ1-2
TGTGCCAGCAGCGCGGGACCCTCCAATGGCTACACCTTC
CASSAGPSNGYTF
>TRBV7-6|18|-|-|TRBJ1-5
TGTGCCAGCAGCTCTCTACCCGGGGGTTTTTTTAGCAATCAGCCCCAGCATTTT
CASSSLPGGFFSNQPQHF
>TRBV4-3|16|-|-|TRBJ2-3
TGCGCCAGCAGCCAAGATGCGGGGAAGAGGTCAGATACGCAGTATTTT
CASSQDAGKRSDTQYF
>TRBV6-5|13|-|-|TRBJ1-2
TGTGCCAGCAGGCCGTATTTAGAACGAGGCTACACCTTC
CASRPYLERGYTF
>TRBV5-4|16|-|few|TRBJ2-2
TGTGCCAGCAGCCGTGGGACTCCTGGGAACACCGGGGAGCTGTTTTTT
CASSRGTPGNTGELFF
>TRBV7-9|13|TRBD1|-|TRBJ1-1
TGTGCCAGCAGTTTACAGGGGTTCACTGAAGCTTTCTTT
CASSLQGFTEAFF
>TRBV19|15|TRBD2|-|TRBJ2-1
TGTGCCAGTAGTATTGGACTAGCGGGAGGAGTTGAGCAGTTCTTC
CASSIGLAGGVEQFF
>TRBV5-1|13|-|-|TRBJ1-3
TGCGCTACTCGGACAGACTCTGGAAACACCATATATTTT
CATRTDSGNTIYF
>TRBV5-8|17|TRBD2|-|TRBJ2-3
TGTGCCAGCAGCTTGGGACTAGCGGGGAGTAGCACAGATACGCAGTATTTT
CASSLGLAGSSTDTQYF
>TRBV5-1|13|TRBD1|-|TRBJ2-3
TGCGCCAGCAGAGGACAGGCCACAGATACGCAGTATTTT
CASRGQATDTQYF
>TRBV29-1|16|-|-|TRBJ1-1
TGCAGCGTTTCTTTATCGCCCGGGATCATGAACACTGAAGCTTTCTTT
CSVSLSPGIMNTEAFF
>TRBV7-3|18|-|-|TRBJ2-6
TGTGCCAGCAGCACGGGACAAGGAACCTTTTCTGGGGCCAACGTCCTGACTTTC
CASSTGQGTFSGANVLTF
>TRBV12-3/TRBV12-4|12|-|-|TRBJ2-5
TGTGCCAGCAGTTTAGGGTACGAGACCCAGTACTTC
CASSLGYETQYF
>TRBV2|15|-|few|TRBJ1-5
TGTGCCAGCAGTGAAGCGTATGAGCGGGGGGGGCCCCAGCATTTT
CASSEAYERGGPQHF
>TRBV18|13|TRBD1|-|TRBJ2-2
TGTGCCAGTAGGGGGCCGAACACCGGGGAGCTGTTTTTT
CASRGPNTGELFF
>TRBV3-1/TRBV3-2|14|TRBD1|-|TRBJ1-2
TGTGCCAGCAGCCGACAGGGGGCCGTCTATGGCTACACCTTC
CASSRQGAVYGYTF
>TRBV2|14|-|few|TRBJ2-6
TGTGCCACGAAGAGTGGCTCTGGGGCCAACGTCCTGACTTTC
CATKSGSGANVLTF
>TRBV19|14|-|-|TRBJ2-7
TGTGCCAGTAGTCTGACCCGGACCGCTGGCGAGCAGTACTTC
CASSLTRTAGEQYF
>TRBV9|18|-|few|TRBJ2-5
TGTGCCAGCAGCGTAGCCCCGGTAGGAGGGCTGGGAAAAGAGACCCAGTACTTC
CASSVAPVGGLGKETQYF
>TRBV12-3/TRBV12-4|12|-|-|TRBJ2-3
TGTGCCAGCAGTTTTAGCCCAGATACGCAGTATTTT
CASSFSPDTQYF
>TRBV6-6|12|TRBD2|-|TRBJ2-1
TGTGCGGCTAGCGGGAGTTTCAATGAGCAGTTCTTC
CAASGSFNEQFF
>TRBV20-1|15|TRBD1|-|TRBJ1-2
TGCAGTGCTAGTACAGGGGTCGTGACTAACTATGGCTACACCTTC
CSASTGVVTNYGYTF
>TRBV19|15|TRBD1|-|TRBJ1-4
TGTGCCAGTAGTACAGGGGGCATCACTAATGAAAAACTGTTTTTT
CASSTGGITNEKLFF
>TRBV2|14|-|few|TRBJ2-7
TGTGCCAGCAGTTTTGGACAGAGCTCCTACGAGCAGTACTTC
CASSFGQSSYEQYF
>TRBV12-5|14|TRBD1|-|TRBJ1-1
TGTGCTAGTGGTCCCGGGACAGTGAACACTGAAGCTTTCTTT
CASGPGTVNTEAFF
>TRBV5-1|14|-|-|TRBJ2-5
TGCGCCAGTTCCCTGAGGGGGATCCAAGAGACCCAGTACTTC
CASSLRGIQETQYF
>TRBV6-6|15|TRBD2|-|TRBJ2-1
TGTGCCAGCATCGTGACTAGCGGGGGTTACAATGAGCAGTTCTTC
CASIVTSGGYNEQFF
>TRBV6-5|16|TRBD1|-|TRBJ1-2
TGTGCCAGCAGTTACAGCGGGACAGGGGGTAACTATGGCTACACCTTC
CASSYSGTGGNYGYTF
>TRBV7-2|15|TRBD1|-|TRBJ1-2
TGTGCCAGCAGCCCCAGACAGGGGGCCCACTATGGCTACACCTTC
CASSPRQGAHYGYTF
>TRBV18|11|-|once|TRBJ1-2
TGTGCCACCTACGAGCCCTATGGCTACACCTTC
CATYEPYGYTF
>TRBV29-1|13|-|-|TRBJ2-5
TGCAGCGTCGAAGGGTCCAGGGGAGAGACCCAGTACTTC
CSVEGSRGETQYF
>TRBV7-2|15|TRBD1|-|TRBJ1-5
TGTGCCAGCAGCTTAAGACAGGGAGACAATCAGCCCCAGCATTTT
CASSLRQGDNQPQHF
>TRBV5-1|14|-|once|TRBJ2-7
TGCGCCAGCAGCCCTCAGGGGCAGAGCTACGAGCAGTACTTC
CASSPQGQSYEQYF
>TRBV30|15|-|once|TRBJ1-2
TGTGCCTGGACTTTAAGCCCGGGGGAGGACTATGGCTACACCTTC
CAWTLSPGEDYGYTF
>TRBV7-3|16|TRBD2|-|TRBJ2-1
TGTGCCAGCAGCCCCCGAGCGGGGGGCTCCTACAATGAGCAGTTCTTC
CASSPRAGGSYNEQFF
>TRBV5-4|17|-|-|TRBJ2-1
TGTGCCAGCAGCCCAGGGTTAGCGGCAGGGGGTTCGAATGAGCAGTTCTTC
CASSPGLAAGGSNEQFF
>TRBV9|16|-|-|TRBJ1-3
TGTGCCAGCAGCGTAGCGGAGGGGTTGTCTGGAAACACCATATATTTT
CASSVAEGLSGNTIYF
>TRBV30|11|-|-|TRBJ1-2
TGTGCCTGGAGAGGGGCCCGGGGCTACACCTTC
CAWRGARGYTF
>TRBV12-5|17|TRBD1|-|TRBJ2-6
TGTGCTAGTGGTTTGGACAACACAGGGGAGGGGGCCAACGTCCTGACTTTC
CASGLDNTGEGANVLTF
>TRBV18|15|-|-|TRBJ1-4
TGTGCCAGCTCACCTTTGAGGGGCCAAGGTGAAAAACTGTTTTTT
CASSPLRGQGEKLFF
>TRBV30|14|TRBD1|-|TRBJ1-1
TGTGCCTGGATGGGGGACAGAAAGAACACTGAAGCTTTCTTT
CAWMGDRKNTEAFF
>TRBV5-4|16|TRBD1|-|TRBJ2-3
TGTGCCAGCAGCATACCGGGACAGGGAAGCACAGATACGCAGTATTTT
CASSIPGQGSTDTQYF
>TRBV5-1|13|-|-|TRBJ1-2
TGCGCCAGCAGCACGGGGGATTCAAGCGGCTACACCTTC
CASSTGDSSGYTF
>TRBV4-3|15|-|-|TRBJ2-7
TGCGCCAGCAGCCAAGAGGCGAGGGGCACCTACGAGCAGTACTTC
CASSQEARGTYEQYF
>TRBV6-1|15|-|few|TRBJ1-4
TGTGCCAGCAGTGAAGTAGGTGGGAATAATGAAAAACTGTTTTTT
CASSEVGGNNEKLFF
>TRBV29-1|13|-|-|TRBJ1-1
TGCAGCGTTGTCGGCAAGTTGAACACTGAAGCTTTCTTT
CSVVGKLNTEAFF
>TRBV28|16|-|-|TRBJ1-2
TGTGCCAGCAGTCCCGCCGGCAGCCTAGCTAACTATGGCTACACCTTC
CASSPAGSLANYGYTF
>TRBV7-9|14|TRBD1|-|TRBJ2-7
TGTGCCAGCAGCTCCGGACAGGGCTCCTACGAGCAGTACTTC
CASSSGQGSYEQYF
>TRBV15|16|TRBD1|-|TRBJ1-6
TGTGCCACCGAGGACAGGACAATCTCCTATAATTCACCCCTCCACTTT
CATEDRTISYNSPLHF
>TRBV7-2|16|TRBD1|-|TRBJ1-2
TGTGCCAGCAGTCGGGGCCCGGGACAGTCTTTGGATGGCTACACCTTC
CASSRGPGQSLDGYTF
>TRBV7-9|18|TRBD1|-|TRBJ1-6
TGTGCCAGCAGCCAACTTCCCCCTTGGACAGGGGAGGGTTCACCCCTCCACTTT
CASSQLPPWTGEGSPLHF
>TRBV7-2|15|TRBD1|-|TRBJ2-3
TGTGCCAGCAGCTTAGGTGGACAGGTCTTAGATACGCAGTATTTT
CASSLGGQVLDTQYF
>TRBV18|17|TRBD1|-|TRBJ2-7
TGTGCCAGCTCACCACAAGGGGGCGGAACCTTATTCCTCGAGCAGTACTTC
CASSPQGGGTLFLEQYF